Given below is one T cell receptor (beta chain) in context. The antigen remains unidentified. This entry belongs to a study of cytomegalovirus exposure and HLA in healthy donors. The study's findings and limits: Most TCR sequences were uncommon, yet certain public TCRs appeared in many donors. Per published reports, the classifier diagnosed cytomegalovirus status with high specificity and sensitivity. In vitro experiments confirmed that a few CMV-associated chains were specific for CMV antigens.

The ends lost 6 bases at V and 4 bases at J; junction bases unmatched: 6. The CDR3 consists of 14 residues. The germline V gene has CDR1 SGHRS and CDR2 YFSETQ. Measured with immunoSEQ multiplex PCR; TCRdb has only the in-frame clones, and not every one. The sample has about 280,000 clones; roughly 90% are singletons. The receptor was derived from a woman between 18 and 29 years old in good health and CMV-seronegative. The chain employs TRBV5-1 and TRBJ1-4, with 7 bases that match TRBD1. The sample taken for sequencing was PBMCs. CDR3 in amino acids: CASKTGQLNEKLFF. Here the CDR3 DNA reads TGCGCCAGCAAAACGGGACAGCTTAATGAAAAACTGTTTTTT. The variable domain in full, completed from reference TRBV5-1 and TRBJ1-4, reads KAGVTQTPRYLIKTRGQQVTLSCSPISGHRSVSWYQQTPGQGLQFLFEYFSETQRNKGNFPGRFSGRQFSNSRSEMNVSTLELGDSALYLCASKTGQLNEKLFFGSGTQLSVL.